The present TCR beta chain was sequenced within a study of CD8 T cells in ankylosing spondylitis. For TCR beta, libraries came from quantitative 5'-RACE with molecular barcodes. Each CDR3 protein gets one entry after TCRdb re-called the 5' RACE reads with MiXCR. The sample holds 250,000 or so distinct CDR3 sequences; about 10% are singletons and the top ten take less than 7.5%. Study results and caveats: Among TCR beta sequences, a motif of several highly homologous variants appeared characteristic of ankylosing spondylitis blood. Clones linked to disease were reported to show significant enrichment in matched ankylosing spondylitis synovial fluid.

V lost 1 base and J lost 1; bases outside the gene matches: 3. The length of the CDR3 is 16 residues. The germline V gene encodes CDR1 SNHLY and CDR2 FYNNEI. Concerning this clonotype: The antigen is unknown.

Sequencing was done on a sample of blood, either unsorted or a sorted T cell fraction (not recorded which). The receptor comes from a male donor with ankylosing spondylitis or in good health (not recorded which). J is TRBJ2-7 and V is TRBV2; TRBD2 matches 11 bases. CDR3 nucleotides: TGTGCCAGCAGTGAAGTTGGACTAGCGGGTTCCTACGAGCAGTACTTC. Its translation is CASSEVGLAGSYEQYF.